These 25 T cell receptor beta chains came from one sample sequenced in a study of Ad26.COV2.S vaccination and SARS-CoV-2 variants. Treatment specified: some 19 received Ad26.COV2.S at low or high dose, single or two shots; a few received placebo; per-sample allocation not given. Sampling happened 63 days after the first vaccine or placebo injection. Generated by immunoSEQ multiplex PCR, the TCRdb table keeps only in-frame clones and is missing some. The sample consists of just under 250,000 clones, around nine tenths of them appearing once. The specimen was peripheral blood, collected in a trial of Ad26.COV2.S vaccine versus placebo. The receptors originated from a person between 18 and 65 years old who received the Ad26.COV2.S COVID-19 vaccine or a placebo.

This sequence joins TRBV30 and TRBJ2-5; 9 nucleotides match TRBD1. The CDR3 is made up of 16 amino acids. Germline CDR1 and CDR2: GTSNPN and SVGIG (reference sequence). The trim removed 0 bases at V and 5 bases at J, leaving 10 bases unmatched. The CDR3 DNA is TGTGCCTGGAGTGTACCTGGACAGGGGAATTTTGAGACCCAGTACTTC. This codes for CAWSVPGQGNFETQYF.

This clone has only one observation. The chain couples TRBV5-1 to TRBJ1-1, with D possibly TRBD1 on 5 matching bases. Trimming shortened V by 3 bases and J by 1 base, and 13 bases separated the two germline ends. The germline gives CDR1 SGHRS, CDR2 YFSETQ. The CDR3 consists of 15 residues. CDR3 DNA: TGCGCCAGCAGCTCGCAGGGAGGGGAGAACACTGAAGCTTTCTTT. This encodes CASSSQGGENTEAFF.

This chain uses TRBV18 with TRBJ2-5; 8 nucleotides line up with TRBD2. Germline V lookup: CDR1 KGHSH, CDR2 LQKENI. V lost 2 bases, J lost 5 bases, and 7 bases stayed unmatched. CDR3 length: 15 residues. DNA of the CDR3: TGTGCCAGCTCACCAGGCGGGAGGACTCGGGAGACCCAGTACTTC. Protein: CASSPGGRTRETQYF.

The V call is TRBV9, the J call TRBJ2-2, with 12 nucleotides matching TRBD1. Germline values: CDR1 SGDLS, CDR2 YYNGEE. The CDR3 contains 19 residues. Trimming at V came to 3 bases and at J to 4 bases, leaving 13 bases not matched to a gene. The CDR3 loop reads CASSASGTGGAGVTGELFF. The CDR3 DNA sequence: TGTGCCAGCAGCGCTTCCGGGACAGGGGGCGCGGGTGTCACCGGGGAGCTGTTTTTT.

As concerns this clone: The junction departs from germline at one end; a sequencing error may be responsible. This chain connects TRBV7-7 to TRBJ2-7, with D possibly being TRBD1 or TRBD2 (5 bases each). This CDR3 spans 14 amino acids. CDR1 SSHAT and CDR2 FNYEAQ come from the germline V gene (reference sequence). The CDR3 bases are TGTGCTAGCAGCCTAATCGGGACCTTCTACGAGCAGTACTTC. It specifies CASSLIGTFYEQYF.

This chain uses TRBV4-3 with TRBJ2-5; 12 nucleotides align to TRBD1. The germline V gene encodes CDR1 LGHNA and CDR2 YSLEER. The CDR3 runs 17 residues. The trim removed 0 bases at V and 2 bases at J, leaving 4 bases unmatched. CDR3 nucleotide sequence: TGCGCCAGCAGCCAAGATTGGGGACAGGGGGCTCAAGAGACCCAGTACTTC. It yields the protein CASSQDWGQGAQETQYF.

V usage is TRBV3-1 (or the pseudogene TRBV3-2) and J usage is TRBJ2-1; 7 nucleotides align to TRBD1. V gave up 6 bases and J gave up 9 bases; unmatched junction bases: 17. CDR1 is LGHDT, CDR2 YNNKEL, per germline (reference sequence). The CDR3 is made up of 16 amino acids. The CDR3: CASSPTDRALGSEQFF. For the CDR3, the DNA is TGTGCCAGCAGTCCGACCGACAGGGCACTGGGTAGTGAGCAGTTCTTC.

CDR3 DNA: TGTGCCAGCAGCTCGCCGGGACAGGGTACTAACTATGGCTACACCTTC. As protein: CASSSPGQGTNYGYTF. The V call is TRBV5-6, the J call TRBJ1-2; 9 bases are a match to TRBD1. The CDR3 length is 16 residues. The germline CDR1 and CDR2 sequences are SGHDT and YYEEEE. V was pared by 3 bases and J by 0 bases, with 6 bases of the junction left unmatched.

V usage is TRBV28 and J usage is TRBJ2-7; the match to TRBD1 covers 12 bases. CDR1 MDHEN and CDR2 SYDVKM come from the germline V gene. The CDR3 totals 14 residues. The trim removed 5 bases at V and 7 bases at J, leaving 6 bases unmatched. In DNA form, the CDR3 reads TGTGCCAGCAGTCCGGGACAGGGGGCGCGGGAGCAGTACTTC. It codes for CASSPGQGAREQYF.

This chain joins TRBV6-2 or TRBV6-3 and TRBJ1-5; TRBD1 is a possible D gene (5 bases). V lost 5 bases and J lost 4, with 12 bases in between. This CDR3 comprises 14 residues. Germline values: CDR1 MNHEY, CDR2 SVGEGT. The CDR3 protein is CASSPDRANQPQHF. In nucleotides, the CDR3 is TGTGCCAGCAGTCCCGACAGAGCGAATCAGCCCCAGCATTTT.

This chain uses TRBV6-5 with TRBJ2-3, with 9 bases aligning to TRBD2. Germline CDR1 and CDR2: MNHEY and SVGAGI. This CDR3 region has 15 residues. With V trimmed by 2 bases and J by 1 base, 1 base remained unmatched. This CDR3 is CASSYRTSGTDTQYF. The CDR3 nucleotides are TGTGCCAGCAGTTACAGGACTAGCGGCACAGATACGCAGTATTTT.

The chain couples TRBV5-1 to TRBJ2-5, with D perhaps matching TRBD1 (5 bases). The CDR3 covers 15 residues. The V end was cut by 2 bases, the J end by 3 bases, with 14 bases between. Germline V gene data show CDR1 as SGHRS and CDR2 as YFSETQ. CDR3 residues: CASSFFQGEKETQYF. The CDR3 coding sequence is TGCGCCAGCAGCTTCTTCCAGGGTGAAAAAGAGACCCAGTACTTC.

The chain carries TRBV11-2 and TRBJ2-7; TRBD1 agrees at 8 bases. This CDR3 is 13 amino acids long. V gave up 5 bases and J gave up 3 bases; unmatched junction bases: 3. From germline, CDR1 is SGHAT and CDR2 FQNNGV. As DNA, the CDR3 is TGTGCCAGCAGCCGGACAGGGTTCTACGAGCAGTACTTC. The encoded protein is CASSRTGFYEQYF.

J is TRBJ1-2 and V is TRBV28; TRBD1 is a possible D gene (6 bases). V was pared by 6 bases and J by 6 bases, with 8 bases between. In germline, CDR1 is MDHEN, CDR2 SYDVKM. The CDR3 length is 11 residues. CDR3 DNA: TGTGCCAGCAGGAGGGGGGATGGCTACACCTTC. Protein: CASRRGDGYTF.

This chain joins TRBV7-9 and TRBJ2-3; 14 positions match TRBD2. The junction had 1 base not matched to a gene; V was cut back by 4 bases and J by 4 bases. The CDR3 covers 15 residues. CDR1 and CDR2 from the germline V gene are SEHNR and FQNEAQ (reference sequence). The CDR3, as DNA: TGTGCCAGCAGCTCGGGACTAGCGGGAGCAGATACGCAGTATTTT. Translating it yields CASSSGLAGADTQYF.

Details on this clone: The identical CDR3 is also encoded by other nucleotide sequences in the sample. The CDR3 DNA follows: TGTGCCAGCAGTCCCGGGACAGGGGGTTACGAGCAGTACTTC. Amino acids: CASSPGTGGYEQYF. This chain links TRBV28 with TRBJ2-7, with 11 bases identical to TRBD1. Germline V lookup: CDR1 MDHEN, CDR2 SYDVKM. The CDR3 spans 14 residues. V was pared by 5 bases and J by 4 bases, with 4 bases of the junction left unmatched.

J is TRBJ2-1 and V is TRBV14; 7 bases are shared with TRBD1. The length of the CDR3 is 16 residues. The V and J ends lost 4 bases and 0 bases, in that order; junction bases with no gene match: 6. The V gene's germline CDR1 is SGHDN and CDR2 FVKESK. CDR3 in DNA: TGTGCCAGCAGCCCCCCAGGGGGTAGCTCCTACAATGAGCAGTTCTTC. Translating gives CASSPPGGSSYNEQFF. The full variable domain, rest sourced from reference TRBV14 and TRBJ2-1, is EAGVTQFPSHSVIEKGQTVTLRCDPISGHDNLYWYRRVMGKEIKFLLHFVKESKQDESGMPNNRFLAERTGGTYSTLKVQPAELEDSGVYFCASSPPGGSSYNEQFFGPGTRLTVL.

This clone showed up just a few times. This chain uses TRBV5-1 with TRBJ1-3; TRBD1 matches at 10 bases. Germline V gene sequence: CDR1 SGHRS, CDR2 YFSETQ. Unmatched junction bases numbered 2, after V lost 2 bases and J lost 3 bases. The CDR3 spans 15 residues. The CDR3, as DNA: TGCGCCAGCAGCTTCGACAGGGGGCATGGAAACACCATATATTTT. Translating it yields CASSFDRGHGNTIYF.

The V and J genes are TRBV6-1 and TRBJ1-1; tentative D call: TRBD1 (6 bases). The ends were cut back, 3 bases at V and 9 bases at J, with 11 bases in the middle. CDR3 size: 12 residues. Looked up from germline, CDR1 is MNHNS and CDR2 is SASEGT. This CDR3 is CASSDGGPKAFF. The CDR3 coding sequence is TGTGCCAGCAGTGACGGGGGGCCCAAAGCTTTCTTT.

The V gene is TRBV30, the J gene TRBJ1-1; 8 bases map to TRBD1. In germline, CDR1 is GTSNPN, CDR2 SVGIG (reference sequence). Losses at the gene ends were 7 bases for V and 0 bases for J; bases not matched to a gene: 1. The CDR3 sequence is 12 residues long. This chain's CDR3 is CASRGLNTEAFF. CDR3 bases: TGTGCCTCCAGGGGGCTGAACACTGAAGCTTTCTTT.

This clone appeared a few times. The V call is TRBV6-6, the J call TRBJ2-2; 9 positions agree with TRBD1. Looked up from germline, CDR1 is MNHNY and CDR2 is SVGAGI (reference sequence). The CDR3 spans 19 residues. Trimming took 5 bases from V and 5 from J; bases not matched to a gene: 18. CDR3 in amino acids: CASSRTGTGLQSGTGELFF. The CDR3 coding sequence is TGTGCCAGCAGTCGCACCGGGACAGGGCTTCAGTCGGGGACCGGGGAGCTGTTTTTT.

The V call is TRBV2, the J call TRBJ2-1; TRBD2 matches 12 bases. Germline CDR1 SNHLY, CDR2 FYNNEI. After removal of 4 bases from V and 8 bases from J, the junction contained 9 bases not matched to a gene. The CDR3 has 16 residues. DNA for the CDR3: TGTGCCAGCAGTGCCCCTAGCGGGGGGGCGGGATATGAGCAGTTCTTC. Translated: CASSAPSGGAGYEQFF.

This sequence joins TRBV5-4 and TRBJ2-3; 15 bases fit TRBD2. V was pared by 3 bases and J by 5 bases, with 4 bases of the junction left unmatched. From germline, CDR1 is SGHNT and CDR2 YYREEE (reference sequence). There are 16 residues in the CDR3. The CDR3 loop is CASSSGLAGGLDTQYF. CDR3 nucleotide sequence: TGTGCCAGCAGCTCCGGACTAGCGGGAGGGTTAGATACGCAGTATTTT.

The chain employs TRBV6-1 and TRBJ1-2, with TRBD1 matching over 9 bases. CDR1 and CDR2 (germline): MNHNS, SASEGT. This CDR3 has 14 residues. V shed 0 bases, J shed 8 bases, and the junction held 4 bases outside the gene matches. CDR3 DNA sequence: TGTGCCAGCAGTGAAGCTGGGACAGGGAGAGGCTACACCTTC. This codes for CASSEAGTGRGYTF.

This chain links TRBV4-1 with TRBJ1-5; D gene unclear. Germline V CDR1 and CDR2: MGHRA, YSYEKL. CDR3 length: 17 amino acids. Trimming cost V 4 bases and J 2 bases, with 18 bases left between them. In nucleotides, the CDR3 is TGCGCCAGCAGCCCGGCAGGAGTGTTCGTGGGCAATCAGCCCCAGCATTTT. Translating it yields CASSPAGVFVGNQPQHF.